This T cell receptor beta chain was found in a study of post-analysis software for immune sequencing data. With respect to this clonotype: The target antigen is unknown.

Libraries were made from TCR beta cDNA, and they carried unique molecular identifiers. From the PCR reads, TCRdb called clonotypes with MiXCR, one entry per CDR3 protein. This table has more than 450,000 distinct CDR3 sequences, approximately 31% appearing once. Study-wide results and caveats: When patients were compared with controls, 4 or 5 TRBV segments were more frequent, TRBV5-6, TRBV5-1 and TRBV20-1 among them. With F measure, samples from one preparation batch clustered together strongly. Comparison with controls showed significantly lower normalized Chao1 diversity in multiple sclerosis patients.

The CDR3 consists of 13 residues. Germline loops: CDR1 SEHNR, CDR2 FQNEAQ (reference sequence). The V end was cut by 7 bases, the J end by 8 bases, with 17 bases between. The TCR originated in a girl between 2 and 17 years old with multiple sclerosis. Specimen: blood. The gene calls are TRBV7-9 and TRBJ1-2; D gene uncertain. DNA of the CDR3: TGTGCCAGCATGAGCTCCATCGTATGGGGCTACACCTTC. Its protein is CASMSSIVWGYTF.